The sequence of this T cell receptor beta chain was determined in a study of control samples from healthy donors and cancer patients. Produced via immunoSEQ multiplex PCR; TCRdb's table is partial and in-frame only. This sample has roughly 89,000 clones, with roughly 91% found just once. Sequencing was performed on blood. The source is a man aged 50-60 years in good health.

The CDR3 reads CSARESEAFF. The CDR3 bases are TGCAGCGCGCGAGAGAGCGAAGCTTTCTTT. This chain joins TRBV29-1 and TRBJ1-1; D uncertain. Germline CDR1 reads SQVTM; CDR2 reads ANQGSEA. V lost 7 bases and J 8 bases, leaving 11 bases between the germline ends. This CDR3 has 10 amino acids.